In its sample, the clone carrying this TCR beta chain was seen a few times. Its target is unknown. This table comes from immunoSEQ multiplex PCR, and its TCRdb copy is limited to in-frame clones, with some not included. This table holds more than 20,000 clones, roughly 82% found once. This sample is drawn from a study of CD4 T cells in relation to SARS-CoV-2 and coronaviruses. Overall study context: ViraFEST: approximately eleven-day antigen culture of PBMCs, then TCR beta CDR3 sequencing. Negative control cultures got HIV-1 Nef peptides or no peptide.

Before the COVID-19 pandemic, during about 2011-2019, CD4+ T cells were taken from unexposed donors. The cells were cultured for less than twelve days before CD4+ T cells were isolated. Unexposed-donor CD4+ T cells were probed with SARS-CoV-2 S/N and four cold-coronavirus spikes, cells permitting. Some 1.9 million PBMCs per well were cultured with approximately 9.2 IU/ml IL-2. CDR1 is SEHNR, CDR2 FQNEAQ, per germline (reference sequence). This CDR3 spans 13 amino acids. Trimming took off 6 bases at V and 0 bases at J, with 3 bases between the two ends. The J gene is TRBJ2-6, the V gene TRBV7-9; D is unresolved. The TCR comes from a human donor in good health. Sequencing was performed on CD4+ T cells from PBMCs, cultured in vitro. The CDR3 nucleotides read TGTGCCAGCAGGGGCTCTGGGGCCAACGTCCTGACTTTC. This gives the protein CASRGSGANVLTF. The full variable domain, completed using reference TRBV7-9 and TRBJ2-6, is DTGVSQNPRHKITKRGQNVTFRCDPISEHNRLYWYRQTLGQGPEFLTYFQNEAQLEKSRLLSDRFSAERPKGSFSTLEIQRTEQGDSAMYLCASRGSGANVLTFGAGSRLTVL.